This TCR beta chain was recovered during a study of blood T cell repertoires in COVID-19. A few counts support this clone. Followed over time, Seattle patients had been enrolled while infection was active. Generated by immunoSEQ multiplex PCR, the TCRdb table keeps only in-frame clones and is missing some. The sample shows over 400,000 clones, roughly nine tenths of them seen only once. This TCR derives from a woman aged 50 to 60 with COVID-19, enrolled during active disease. Sequences were obtained from peripheral blood.

The CDR3 spells CASSRQGGNTGELFF. In DNA form, the CDR3 reads TGTGCCAGTAGCCGACAGGGGGGTAACACCGGGGAGCTGTTTTTT. The rearrangement links TRBV19 to TRBJ2-2; 9 bases match TRBD1. CDR3 length: 15 amino acids. Trimming took 6 bases from V and 2 from J; bases not matched to a gene: 4. CDR1 and CDR2 from the germline V gene are LNHDA and SQIVND (reference sequence).